Reported below is one TCR beta chain. Its specificity is unknown. The CDR3 spans 16 residues. CDR1 and CDR2 from the germline V gene are SGHNT and YYREEE (reference sequence). Losses at the gene ends were 5 bases for V and 6 bases for J; bases not matched to a gene: 9. This sample was included in a study of long-term antiretroviral therapy in people with HIV. Researchers report immunoSEQ v3.0 was run at survey level. Libraries were prepared by immunoSEQ multiplex PCR; TCRdb keeps only in-frame clonotypes and omits some of them. The repertoire holds tens of thousands of clones, with about 82% as singletons. Study results and caveats: HIV repertoires spanned tighter CDR3 length ranges than controls did.

The material sequenced was unsorted PBMCs, taken about 3.4 years after starting antiretroviral therapy. V usage is TRBV5-4 and J usage is TRBJ2-3, with 13 bases aligning to TRBD2. The clonotype comes from a man younger than 35 with HIV. CDR3 nucleotide sequence: TGTGCCAGCAGTTCGGGACTAGCGGGACCCGGGGATACGCAGTATTTT. It is translated as CASSSGLAGPGDTQYF.